The clone carrying this T cell receptor beta chain was observed once. The data were taken from a study of blood T cell repertoires in COVID-19. Profiled with immunoSEQ multiplex PCR; TCRdb holds only in-frame clones, not every one. The sample shows 180,000 or so clones, about 82% of them seen only once. The TCR comes from a woman aged 25 to 45 who had recovered from COVID-19. Sample: PBMCs or T cells enriched from blood (not recorded which).

In nucleotides, the CDR3 is TGTGCCAGCAGTTACACAGGCCCGGCCAATGAGCAGTTCTTC. It specifies CASSYTGPANEQFF. The rearrangement uses TRBV27 and TRBJ2-1, with D possibly matching TRBD1 (5 bases). CDR3 length: 14 amino acids. The V end lost 4 bases, the J end lost 6 bases, and 13 bases lay between the germline ends. Germline loops: CDR1 MNHEY, CDR2 SMNVEV (reference sequence).